This TCR beta chain was obtained from a study of shared clonotypes between healthy human individuals. Study donors comprised healthy, HIV-negative adults devoid of recent acute infection or vaccination. The assay was immunoSEQ multiplex PCR, and TCRdb's table has in-frame clones only and misses some. The data show about 2.4 million clones, approximately 94% seen once. Study findings and constraints: Non-shared clonotypes displayed generation probabilities falling below those of clonotypes present in all four donors. Clonotype sharing across a few donors was observed for about 5.2% of naive CD4 clonotypes.

Trimming took 4 bases from V and 4 from J; bases not matched to a gene: 12. The length of the CDR3 is 17 residues. CDR1 is MGHRA and CDR2 is YSYEKL in the germline V gene. About this clone itself: Its antigen is not known.

The sample comprised naive CD4+ T cells from PBMCs. As for subset: CD45RA+ positively selected. The gene calls are TRBV4-1 and TRBJ2-4; 8 nucleotides align to TRBD1. The clonotype originates from a man between 18 and 35 years old in good health. Some clones in this sample may be carry-over from other donors' samples. CDR3 loop: CASSPIGQGAHKNIQYF. As DNA, the CDR3 is TGCGCCAGCAGCCCAATCGGGCAGGGGGCCCATAAAAACATTCAGTACTTC.